The 24 T cell receptor beta chains below come from one sample, sequenced in a study of T-cell reconstitution after alpha-beta-depleted transplantation in children. The authors prepared the TCRbeta library with unique molecular identifiers. One entry per CDR3 protein results from TCRdb running MiXCR on the PCR reads. In the table there are approximately 500,000 distinct CDR3 sequences, under 12% of which are singletons. Here the sequenced sample was PBMCs, taken before TCRalphabeta/CD19-depleted stem cell transplant. Source of these receptors: a child between 2 and 9 years old with inherited bone marrow failure, due to receive a stem cell transplant.

The chain combines TRBV28 with TRBJ2-5; D gene unclear. The CDR3 covers 13 residues. The V gene's germline CDR1 is MDHEN and CDR2 SYDVKM. Trimming left V 3 bases short and J 4 bases short, with 9 bases between. This CDR3 is CASSFVGPETQYF. The CDR3 DNA sequence: TGTGCCAGCAGTTTTGTGGGCCCAGAGACCCAGTACTTC.

This clonotype was detected many times. J is TRBJ1-1 and V is TRBV29-1; D remains ambiguous. The germline gives CDR1 SQVTM, CDR2 ANQGSEA. The CDR3 spans 11 residues. Deletions cut 4 bases from V and 6 bases from J, with 9 bases between. This chain's CDR3 is CSVAGGAEAFF. For the CDR3, the DNA is TGCAGCGTTGCGGGAGGCGCTGAAGCTTTCTTT.

This clonotype was observed at least ten times. The CDR3 bases are TGTGCCAGCAGTGCCGACAGGGAGGCCTACGAGCAGTACTTC. It translates to CASSADREAYEQYF. The gene calls are TRBV25-1 and TRBJ2-7, with TRBD1 as a possible D gene (7 bases). Germline V gene lookup returns CDR1 MGHDK and CDR2 SYGVNS. V lost 4 bases and J 2 bases, leaving 12 bases between the germline ends. This CDR3 is built from 14 residues.

This clonotype was counted ten times or more. The chain carries TRBV5-1 and TRBJ2-7; TRBD1 aligns across 9 bases. In germline, CDR1 is SGHRS, CDR2 YFSETQ. The J segment lost 5 bases and the V segment lost 2 bases, leaving 11 bases of the junction unmatched. This CDR3 contains 16 residues. The CDR3, as DNA: TGCGCCAGCAGCTTTGAACCGGGACAGGGATTTCACGAGCAGTACTTC. Its translation: CASSFEPGQGFHEQYF.

In its sample, this clonotype was seen many times. CDR3 in amino acids: CASSLKVDSSGRARGWEQFF. The CDR3 DNA follows: TGTGCCAGCAGCTTAAAAGTAGATAGTAGCGGGAGGGCCAGGGGATGGGAGCAGTTCTTC. V usage is TRBV7-3 and J usage is TRBJ2-1, with TRBD2 identical over 11 bases. The CDR3 is 20 amino acids. V was pared by 1 base and J by 10 bases, with 21 bases of the junction left unmatched. Germline-derived CDR1 and CDR2 are SGHTA and FQGTGA.

This clonotype was seen at least ten times. The gene calls are TRBV10-2 and TRBJ2-7; 9 bases agree with TRBD1. Trimming removed 7 bases from V and 1 base from J; junction bases left unmatched: 5. This CDR3 spans 14 amino acids. Germline loops: CDR1 WSHSY, CDR2 SAAADI. The CDR3 loop is CASNIGTGSYEQYF. The CDR3 nucleotides read TGCGCCAGCAACATCGGGACAGGGTCCTACGAGCAGTACTTC.

There are many counts of this clonotype. The J gene is TRBJ2-1, the V gene TRBV7-9; TRBD2 is a possible D gene (5 bases). V was trimmed by 1 base and J by 5 bases, leaving 6 bases between them. Germline values: CDR1 SEHNR, CDR2 FQNEAQ (reference sequence). The CDR3 extends over 13 amino acids. Written as DNA, the CDR3 is TGTGCCAGCAGCTTAGTACTAGACAATGAGCAGTTCTTC. Its protein is CASSLVLDNEQFF.

This clonotype has only a few counts. The chain recombines TRBV29-1 with TRBJ2-5; TRBD2 aligns across 8 bases. Germline CDR1 is SQVTM and CDR2 is ANQGSEA. The CDR3 totals 15 residues. Trimming at V came to 2 bases and at J to 2 bases, leaving 7 bases not matched to a gene. CDR3 nucleotides: TGCAGCGTTGAATCACCGGGACTAGGACAAGAGACCCAGTACTTC. Protein: CSVESPGLGQETQYF.

This clonotype was seen a handful of times. The chain has TRBV12-3 or TRBV12-4 and TRBJ2-7; no reliable D call. Trimming shortened V by 5 bases and J by 0 bases, and 8 bases separated the two germline ends. This CDR3 comprises 13 residues. The DNA for the CDR3 is TGTGCCAGCAGTCCAGACGCCTCCTACGAGCAGTACTTC. It specifies CASSPDASYEQYF.

This clonotype has a handful of counts. V gene TRBV29-1 combines with J gene TRBJ2-4; TRBD2 matches 11 bases. CDR1 and CDR2 from the germline V gene are SQVTM and ANQGSEA. The ends lost 2 bases at V and 15 bases at J; junction bases unmatched: 6. CDR3 length: 12 residues. For the CDR3, the DNA is TGCAGCGTTGAACAGGAACTAGCGGGAGTGTACTTC. Translated: CSVEQELAGVYF.

The chain joins TRBV20-1 to TRBJ2-7; D possibly matches TRBD1 or TRBD2 (5 bases each). The ends were cut back, 2 bases at V and 3 bases at J, with 14 bases in the middle. The CDR3 totals 14 residues. CDR1 and CDR2 (germline): DFQATT, SNEGSKA (reference sequence). CDR3 coding DNA: TGCAGTGCTAGACCACCTTGGGGGAGCTACGAGCAGTACTTC. Protein: CSARPPWGSYEQYF.

This clonotype was detected a few times. The CDR3 sequence is CASSTPGLGVNEQFF. The CDR3 bases are TGTGCCAGCAGTACTCCGGGACTAGGGGTCAATGAGCAGTTCTTC. The chain joins TRBV12-3 or TRBV12-4 to TRBJ2-1; TRBD2 aligns across 8 bases. The V and J ends lost 5 bases and 6 bases, in that order; junction bases with no gene match: 9. This CDR3 contains 15 residues.

This chain's CDR3 is CASSFGGSAYGYTF. The CDR3 DNA sequence: TGTGCCAGCAGTTTCGGGGGGTCAGCCTATGGCTACACCTTC. V and J are TRBV27 and TRBJ1-2; possible D gene TRBD1, 5 bases. The CDR3 is made up of 14 amino acids. Germline lookup yields CDR1 MNHEY and CDR2 SMNVEV (reference sequence). V was shortened by 3 bases and J by 4 bases, with 12 bases between the two germline ends.

This clonotype has ten or more counts. This chain connects TRBV20-1 to TRBJ1-3; D unresolved. V lost 0 bases and J lost 0, with 12 bases in between. This CDR3 is 16 amino acids long. CDR1 DFQATT and CDR2 SNEGSKA come from the germline V gene (reference sequence). The CDR3: CSARDLGSRSGNTIYF. The CDR3 DNA follows: TGCAGTGCTAGAGATCTCGGCAGTCGCTCTGGAAACACCATATATTTT.

This clonotype was seen at least ten times. This rearrangement joins TRBV20-1 to TRBJ1-3; D not resolved. This CDR3 has 13 residues. CDR1 DFQATT and CDR2 SNEGSKA come from the germline V gene (reference sequence). The V gene lost 4 bases and the J gene lost 0 bases, with 7 bases spanning the gap. The DNA of the CDR3 is TGCAGTGCTAAGGGCAACTCTGGAAACACCATATATTTT. This gives the protein CSAKGNSGNTIYF.

The J gene is TRBJ2-2, the V gene TRBV12-3 or TRBV12-4, with a tentative D call TRBD1 (7 bases). The V gene lost 4 bases and the J gene lost 5 bases, with 14 bases spanning the gap. The CDR3 spans 15 residues. CDR3 nucleotide sequence: TGTGCCAGCAGTTCCAGGGGGGCGGGGACCGGGGAGCTGTTTTTT. Its protein product is CASSSRGAGTGELFF.

The V call is TRBV25-1, the J call TRBJ1-4; TRBD1 aligns across 9 bases. The germline V gene encodes CDR1 MGHDK and CDR2 SYGVNS. V was clipped by 3 bases and J by 7 bases; unmatched bases: 6. The CDR3 contains 15 residues. For the CDR3, the DNA is TGTGCCAGCAGTGACGACAGGGGGTGGGTTGAAAAACTGTTTTTT. Amino acid sequence: CASSDDRGWVEKLFF.

The rearrangement joins TRBV30 to TRBJ2-4, with TRBD2 as a possible D gene (6 bases). V was trimmed by 4 bases and J by 3 bases, leaving 16 bases between them. Germline CDR1 is GTSNPN and CDR2 is SVGIG (reference sequence). The CDR3 extends over 15 amino acids. The CDR3 sequence: CAWNVEGSGKNIQYF. Written as DNA, the CDR3 is TGTGCCTGGAATGTGGAGGGGTCTGGCAAAAACATTCAGTACTTC.

This clonotype was counted at least ten times. This chain joins TRBV20-1 and TRBJ2-7; D is unclear. The CDR3 extends over 14 amino acids. The germline gives CDR1 DFQATT, CDR2 SNEGSKA (reference sequence). V shed 5 bases and J shed 2 bases, with 16 bases lying between them. The CDR3 is CSAPTPVSTYEQYF. The CDR3 DNA follows: TGCAGTGCTCCGACTCCAGTCTCTACCTACGAGCAGTACTTC.

This clonotype showed up many times. J is TRBJ1-2 and V is TRBV4-2; D not certain. The germline V gene encodes CDR1 LGHNA and CDR2 YNFKEQ. V was cut by 0 bases and J by 7 bases, with 3 bases left in between. CDR3 length: 11 residues. CDR3 sequence reads: CASSQEGGYTF. CDR3 nucleotides: TGTGCCAGCAGCCAAGAGGGTGGCTACACCTTC.

In its sample, this clonotype was seen many times. The chain recombines TRBV6-1 with TRBJ2-1, with 7 bases fitting TRBD1. V trimming: 6 bases; J trimming: 8 bases; junction bases outside the gene matches: 4. Germline V gene sequence: CDR1 MNHNS, CDR2 SASEGT. The CDR3 covers 12 residues. CDR3 coding DNA: TGTGCCAGCAGAACAGGGGTCTATGAGCAGTTCTTC. Its protein is CASRTGVYEQFF.

The sample holds many counts of this clonotype. The genes are TRBV6-2 or TRBV6-3 and TRBJ2-1; a possible D gene is TRBD2 (5 bases). The CDR3 spans 14 residues. Germline V gene lookup returns CDR1 MNHEY and CDR2 SVGEGT. The V end lost 0 bases, the J end lost 9 bases, and 12 bases lay between the germline ends. The CDR3 region is CASSYSGSSTEQFF. CDR3 nucleotides: TGTGCCAGCAGTTACTCGGGGAGTAGTACTGAGCAGTTCTTC.

As regards this clonotype: A much larger clone differs from this one at a single base, so this may be a read error. Because it lacks the conserved phenylalanine or tryptophan at the end, this CDR3 is likely a read error. The chain combines TRBV10-3 with TRBJ2-3, with 8 bases aligning to TRBD1. The junction had 8 bases not matched to a gene; V was cut back by 6 bases and J by 0 bases. The CDR3 is made up of 16 amino acids. Germline lookup yields CDR1 ENHRY and CDR2 SYGVKD. CDR3 loop: CAIRIEDRESTDTQYL. Here the CDR3 DNA reads TGTGCCATCAGGATTGAGGACAGGGAAAGCACAGATACGCAGTATTTA.

This clonotype was seen a few times. The rearrangement uses TRBV20-1 and TRBJ2-7, with D tentatively TRBD2 (6 bases). CDR1 is DFQATT, CDR2 SNEGSKA, per germline (reference sequence). Trimming cost V 3 bases and J 5 bases, with 11 bases left between them. The CDR3 has 12 residues. The CDR3 here is CSASGAGHEQYF. The DNA for the CDR3 is TGCAGTGCTAGCGGAGCGGGCCACGAGCAGTACTTC.